This T cell receptor (beta chain) was identified in a study of control samples from healthy donors and cancer patients. TCRdb's copy holds only in-frame clones and misses some; the assay was immunoSEQ multiplex PCR. The sample includes 100,000 to 120,000 clones, almost 85% of them seen just once. Per the germline V gene, CDR1 is LGHNT and CDR2 is FRNRAP. Trimming removed 3 bases from V and 5 bases from J, with 23 bases in between. CDR3 length: 18 residues. The sample comprised blood. The J gene is TRBJ2-1, the V gene TRBV12-5; D tentatively reads TRBD1 or TRBD2 (6 bases each). The clonotype comes from a man younger than 35 in good health. CDR3 in amino acids: CASGLLGGGLLLHNEQFF. The CDR3, as DNA: TGTGCTAGTGGTTTACTAGGTGGGGGGCTTCTTCTCCACAATGAGCAGTTCTTC.